A selection of T cell receptor beta chains follows, all from one sample in a study of vaccination and CD4 T cells after COVID-19. MiXCR, run by TCRdb on the PCR reads, gives a single entry per CDR3 protein. The data contain more than 13,000 distinct CDR3 sequences, about 76% of them singletons. These receptors are not linked to any known antigen. The sequencing sample was made of CD4+ T cells from blood, cultured in vitro. Every receptor here comes from a human donor who had recovered from COVID-19. Each CDR3 is given with its conserved first and last residue. A D gene is named only where the DNA matches it firmly. Size tells how often a clone was seen (once, few, many) or the class of an expanded clone, and some rows leave it out.

v_call	j_call	d_call	clone_size	cdr3_nt	cdr3_aa
TRBV10-3	TRBJ1-2	.	.	TGTGCCATCGCCCAGACGGAGTATGGCTACACCTTC	CAIAQTEYGYTF
TRBV6-1	TRBJ2-3	.	once	TGTGCCAGCAGTGAAACACGAGATACGCAGTATTTT	CASSETRDTQYF
TRBV7-2	TRBJ2-7	TRBD2	.	TGTGCCAGCAGCACCCTAGCGGGAGTCGCCTACGAGCAGTACTTC	CASSTLAGVAYEQYF
TRBV7-9	TRBJ2-5	TRBD2	.	TGTGCCAGCAGCTCGTGGCGGGAGGCACAAGAGACCCAGTACTTC	CASSSWREAQETQYF
TRBV3-1	TRBJ2-7	TRBD2	.	TGTGCCAGCAGCCCTTTAGCGGGAGCCTACGAGCAGTACTTC	CASSPLAGAYEQYF
TRBV5-1	TRBJ1-6	.	few	TGCGCCAGCAGCTTGGCCTTGGACATTGGTGGTTCACCCCTCCACTTT	CASSLALDIGGSPLHF
TRBV7-2	TRBJ1-1	.	few	TGTGCCAGCAGCTTAGTGGTCATCCAGAACACTGAAGCTTTCTTT	CASSLVVIQNTEAFF
TRBV6-1	TRBJ1-2	.	.	TGTGCCATCCCAAGGGTGGGGCCAGACTATGGCTACACCTTC	CAIPRVGPDYGYTF
TRBV28	TRBJ2-7	TRBD1	.	TGTGCCACCAGGACAGGGGGTTCCTACGAGCAGTACTTC	CATRTGGSYEQYF
TRBV6-5	TRBJ1-2	.	.	TGTGCCAGCAGTTACTACGGACGGAACTATGGCTACACCTTC	CASSYYGRNYGYTF
TRBV7-8	TRBJ2-7	.	.	TGTGCCAGCAGCTTAGCTCACGAGCAGTACTTC	CASSLAHEQYF
TRBV20-1	TRBJ2-5	.	.	TGCAGTGCTAGAGATCGAGATGGGTCCTGGGAGACCCAGTACTTC	CSARDRDGSWETQYF
TRBV28	TRBJ1-5	.	.	TGTGCCAGCCGAGTGACCAGGCGGACTAATAGCAATCAGCCCCAGCATTTT	CASRVTRRTNSNQPQHF
TRBV20-1	TRBJ2-3	.	few	TGCAGTGCTAGAGATGGAGGACGCCCCAGCACAGATACGCAGTATTTT	CSARDGGRPSTDTQYF
TRBV29-1	TRBJ2-7	TRBD1	.	TGCAGCGTTGGGACCCCCAGGGGGCCTATGGAGCAGTACTTC	CSVGTPRGPMEQYF
TRBV2	TRBJ2-3	.	once	TGTGCCAGCAATCCGGGGTCGGCAGATACGCAGTATTTT	CASNPGSADTQYF
TRBV7-6	TRBJ2-5	.	.	TGTGCCAGCAGCCAAGGGGACCGGGGCCCGCACCAAGAGACCCAGTACTTC	CASSQGDRGPHQETQYF
TRBV7-2	TRBJ2-1	.	.	TGTGCCAGCAGCTTAACACCTGGATCCTACAATGAGCAGTTCTTC	CASSLTPGSYNEQFF
TRBV2	TRBJ1-5	.	.	TGTGCCAGCAGTGTTGATGACAATCAGCCCCAGCATTTT	CASSVDDNQPQHF
TRBV27	TRBJ1-1	.	.	TGTGCCAGCACTGGTTATAGGGGATCGAGGGCTGAAGCTTTCTTT	CASTGYRGSRAEAFF
TRBV7-2	TRBJ1-2	.	.	TGTGCCAGCAGGTGGGCCGGGGTATACTATGGCTACACCTTC	CASRWAGVYYGYTF
TRBV6-1	TRBJ2-7	.	medium-sized	TGTGCCAGCAGATATCACGGGGTCGGGTACGAGCAGTACTTC	CASRYHGVGYEQYF
TRBV20-1	TRBJ1-5	.	.	TGCAGTGCTAGATCCACCGGCAGGATGGGACAGCCCCAGCATTTT	CSARSTGRMGQPQHF
TRBV20-1	TRBJ1-1	TRBD1	few	TGCAGTGCTGAGAGGACAGGGGGGAACACTGAAGCTTTCTTT	CSAERTGGNTEAFF
TRBV7-2	TRBJ2-7	.	once	TGTGCCAGCAGCTTAGTGGGAGAGCAGTACTTC	CASSLVGEQYF
TRBV7-2	TRBJ2-3	TRBD1	.	TGCGCCAGCAGCCCAGGACAGGGCACCACCACAGATACGCAGTATTTT	CASSPGQGTTTDTQYF
TRBV28	TRBJ1-2	.	.	TGTGCCAGCAGTCCTTGGGAGGGCGGCTACACCTTC	CASSPWEGGYTF
TRBV28	TRBJ2-3	.	once	TGTGCCAGCACCGCGACAGTTTTGGAAGATACGCAGTATTTT	CASTATVLEDTQYF
TRBV7-8	TRBJ1-5	.	.	TGTGCCAGCAGCACACGACCGACAGGATTCGAGGGGCAGCCCCAGCATTTT	CASSTRPTGFEGQPQHF
TRBV29-1	TRBJ2-2	.	.	TGCAGCGTTGGAGGACAGTTCACCGGGGAGCTGTTTTTT	CSVGGQFTGELFF
TRBV7-2	TRBJ2-7	.	once	TGTGCCAGCAGCCTCCGCCCCCCTAGCGTATCCTACGAGCAGTACTTC	CASSLRPPSVSYEQYF
TRBV5-4	TRBJ1-6	.	.	TGTGCCAGCAGCTTGGGGGGACGCTCCTATAATTCACCCCTCCACTTT	CASSLGGRSYNSPLHF
TRBV21-1	TRBJ1-1	.	.	TGTGCCAGCATCGGACAGGGGGCGCGAGCTTTCTTT	CASIGQGARAFF
TRBV6-2/TRBV6-3	TRBJ1-6	TRBD1	once	TGTGCCAGCAGACACCCCTATCCGGGACAGGGGAGAACACCCCTCCACTTT	CASRHPYPGQGRTPLHF
TRBV20-1	TRBJ2-3	.	.	TGCAGTGCTAGACGGGGGCGGTTCGCTCTCGGCACAGATACGCAGTATTTT	CSARRGRFALGTDTQYF
TRBV6-2/TRBV6-3	TRBJ2-7	.	medium-sized	TGTGCCAGCAGTCGACAGGCTCGCTACGAGCAGTACTTC	CASSRQARYEQYF